This TCR beta chain came from a study of identical twins. V gave up 1 base and J gave up 8 bases, with 8 bases separating them. The CDR3 has 12 amino acids. The germline V gene encodes CDR1 SEHNR and CDR2 FQNEAQ (reference sequence). This clonotype was observed at least ten times. The target antigen is unknown. Findings of the study overall: Conclusions were based on cross-sectional statistical analysis, without following the same donors. Weaker excess twin sharing was seen among beta out-of-frame sequences.

Unique molecular identifiers were in the cDNA, with template-switch universal primer binding. TCRdb processed the 5' RACE reads anew with MiXCR; each CDR3 protein has one entry. This table has roughly 280,000 distinct CDR3 sequences, roughly 9% appearing once. Another study also made use of these data, one on yellow fever vaccine responses in identical twins.

The V gene is TRBV7-9, the J gene TRBJ1-1, with D uncertain. Specimen: CD8+ T cells sorted from blood. This clonotype originated in a woman between 18 and 29 years old in good health. DNA for the CDR3: TGTGCCAGCAGCTTAGATTTGGTAGAAGCTTTCTTT. This translates into CASSLDLVEAFF.